This T cell receptor (beta chain) was sequenced in a study of post-analysis software for immune sequencing data. Study as a whole: Patients with relapsing-remitting, secondary progressive and progressive-relapsing multiple sclerosis courses were all represented. Study outcomes and limitations: Versus controls, multiple sclerosis patients showed significantly lower diversity (normalized Chao1). F measure clustering grouped samples strongly by preparation batch. There were roughly 5 TRBV segments more frequent in patients than controls, and TRBV5-6, TRBV5-1 and TRBV20-1 were among them.

About this clonotype: Its antigen remains unidentified.

V lost 2 bases and J 0 bases, leaving 11 bases between the germline ends. The CDR3 runs 17 residues. Germline CDR1 and CDR2: MNHEY and SMNVEV (reference sequence). Unique molecular identifiers were built into the TCR beta cDNA libraries. The authors obtained approximately 460,000 cDNA molecules from roughly 1 to 10 million T cells. TCRdb re-called the PCR reads with MiXCR, one entry per CDR3 protein. This sample carries a few hundred thousand distinct CDR3 sequences, roughly 34% of them seen once, and the ten largest clones take roughly 6%. Sequenced material: blood. The chain links TRBV27 to TRBJ2-6; no clear D gene. The clonotype originates from a girl younger than 18 with multiple sclerosis. In DNA form, the CDR3 reads TGTGCCAGCAGTTTAAGAATTGACGGCTCTGGGGCCAACGTCCTGACTTTC. It encodes CASSLRIDGSGANVLTF.